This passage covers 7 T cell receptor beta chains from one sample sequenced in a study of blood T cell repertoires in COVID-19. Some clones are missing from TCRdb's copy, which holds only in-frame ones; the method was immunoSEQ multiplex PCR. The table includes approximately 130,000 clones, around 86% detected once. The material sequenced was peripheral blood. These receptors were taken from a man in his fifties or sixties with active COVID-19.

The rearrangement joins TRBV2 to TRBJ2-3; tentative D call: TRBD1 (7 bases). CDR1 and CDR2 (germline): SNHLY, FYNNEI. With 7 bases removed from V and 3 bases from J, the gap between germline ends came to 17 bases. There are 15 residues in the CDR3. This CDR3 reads CASNQRAGGTDTQYF. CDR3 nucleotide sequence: TGTGCCAGCAACCAGCGAGCAGGGGGGACAGATACGCAGTATTTT.

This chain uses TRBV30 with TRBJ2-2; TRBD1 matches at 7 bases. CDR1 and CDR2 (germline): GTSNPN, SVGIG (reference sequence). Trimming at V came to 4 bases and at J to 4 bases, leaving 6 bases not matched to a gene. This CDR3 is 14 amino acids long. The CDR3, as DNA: TGTGCCTGGAATAGGGACAGCATCACCGGGGAGCTGTTTTTT. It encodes CAWNRDSITGELFF.

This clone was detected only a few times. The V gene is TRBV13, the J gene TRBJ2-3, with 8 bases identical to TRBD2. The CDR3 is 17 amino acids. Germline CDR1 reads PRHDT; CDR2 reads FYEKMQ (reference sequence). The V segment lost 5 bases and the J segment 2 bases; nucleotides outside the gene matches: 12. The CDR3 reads CASSHAWTGGITDTQYF. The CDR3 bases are TGTGCCAGCAGCCACGCATGGACGGGGGGGATCACAGATACGCAGTATTTT.

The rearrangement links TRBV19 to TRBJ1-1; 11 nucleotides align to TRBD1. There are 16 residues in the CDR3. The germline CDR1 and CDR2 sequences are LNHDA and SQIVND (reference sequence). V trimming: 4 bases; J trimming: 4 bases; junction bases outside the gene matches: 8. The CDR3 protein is CASSTRTGGLGTEAFF. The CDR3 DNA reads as TGTGCCAGTAGTACCCGGACAGGGGGCTTGGGCACTGAAGCTTTCTTT. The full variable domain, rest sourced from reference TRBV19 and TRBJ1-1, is DGGITQSPKYLFRKEGQNVTLSCEQNLNHDAMYWYRQDPGQGLRLIYYSQIVNDFQKGDIAEGYSVSREKKESFPLTVTSAQKNPTAFYLCASSTRTGGLGTEAFFGQGTRLTVV.

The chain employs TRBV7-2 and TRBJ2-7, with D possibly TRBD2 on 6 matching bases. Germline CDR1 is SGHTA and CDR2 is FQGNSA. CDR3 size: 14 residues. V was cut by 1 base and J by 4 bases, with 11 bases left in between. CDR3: CASSLGPGVYEQYF. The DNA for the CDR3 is TGTGCCAGCAGCTTAGGACCGGGGGTGTACGAGCAGTACTTC.

DNA of the CDR3: TGTGCCATCAGCCGGACAGGGTTGGACACCGGGGAGCTGTTTTTT. Translated, it gives CAISRTGLDTGELFF. The chain has TRBV10-3 and TRBJ2-2; 8 bases are a match to TRBD1. Germline CDR1 and CDR2: ENHRY and SYGVKD. The length of the CDR3 is 15 residues. The V segment lost 6 bases and the J segment 3 bases; nucleotides outside the gene matches: 6.

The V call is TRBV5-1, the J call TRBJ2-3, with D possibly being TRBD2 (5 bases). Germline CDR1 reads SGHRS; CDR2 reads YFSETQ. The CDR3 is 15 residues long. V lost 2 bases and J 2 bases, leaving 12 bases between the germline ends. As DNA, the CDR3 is TGCGCCAGCAGCTTTTCCGGGAAGTTCACAGATACGCAGTATTTT. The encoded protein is CASSFSGKFTDTQYF. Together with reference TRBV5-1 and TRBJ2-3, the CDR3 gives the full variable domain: KAGVTQTPRYLIKTRGQQVTLSCSPISGHRSVSWYQQTPGQGLQFLFEYFSETQRNKGNFPGRFSGRQFSNSRSEMNVSTLELGDSALYLCASSFSGKFTDTQYFGPGTRLTVL.